Shown below are 15 T cell receptor beta chains from a single sample sequenced in a study of blood T cell repertoires in COVID-19. Generated by immunoSEQ multiplex PCR, the TCRdb table keeps only in-frame clones and is missing some. The repertoire holds under 55,000 clones, with about 88% as singletons. Source material: peripheral blood. These receptors were taken from a man aged 40-50 years with active COVID-19.

V usage is TRBV2 and J usage is TRBJ2-7; 8 bases are a match to TRBD1. Germline loops: CDR1 SNHLY, CDR2 FYNNEI. Losses at the gene ends were 4 bases for V and 0 bases for J; bases not matched to a gene: 5. This CDR3 is built from 15 residues. CDR3 bases: TGTGCCAGCAGTGGGGGACAGGCCGCCTCCTACGAGCAGTACTTC. Its protein is CASSGGQAASYEQYF.

The genes are TRBV28 and TRBJ1-3; D may be TRBD1 (6 bases). V was cut by 6 bases and J by 0 bases, with 15 bases left in between. CDR1 is MDHEN and CDR2 is SYDVKM in the germline V gene. CDR3 length equals 16 residues. The CDR3 bases are TGTGCCAGCAGGGAGACAGGTAGCTACTCTGGAAACACCATATATTTT. This translates into CASRETGSYSGNTIYF.

V and J are TRBV13 and TRBJ2-3; 11 bases fit TRBD2. Germline-derived CDR1 and CDR2 are PRHDT and FYEKMQ (reference sequence). Trimming at V came to 5 bases and at J to 4 bases, leaving 11 bases not matched to a gene. The CDR3 is 17 amino acids. The CDR3: CASSPLGTSGKSDTQYF. In nucleotides, the CDR3 is TGTGCCAGCAGCCCCCTTGGGACTAGCGGCAAATCAGATACGCAGTATTTT.

This chain joins TRBV19 and TRBJ2-3, with 11 positions matching TRBD2. The CDR3 is 21 amino acids. V was pared by 6 bases and J by 0 bases, with 20 bases of the junction left unmatched. From germline, CDR1 is LNHDA and CDR2 SQIVND (reference sequence). The CDR3 is CASRVTGTRASGRSSTDTQYF. In DNA, the CDR3 is TGTGCCAGTAGGGTGACCGGGACAAGGGCTAGCGGGAGGTCTAGCACAGATACGCAGTATTTT.

This chain uses TRBV6-6 with TRBJ1-2; TRBD1 matches 7 bases. Germline V gene data show CDR1 as MNHNY and CDR2 as SVGAGI (reference sequence). Germline trimming cut 3 bases from V and 8 bases from J; bases unmatched to any gene: 9. The CDR3 extends over 14 amino acids. In DNA, the CDR3 is TGTGCCAGCAGTTATGATACAGGGGTGATGGGCTACACCTTC. This sequence encodes CASSYDTGVMGYTF.

In its sample, this clone was seen once. The rearrangement joins TRBV5-5 to TRBJ1-3, with D perhaps TRBD1 (5 bases). CDR1 and CDR2 (germline): SGHKS, YYEKEE (reference sequence). Trimming shortened V by 2 bases and J by 0 bases, and 12 bases separated the two germline ends. CDR3 size: 16 residues. CDR3 region: CASSFYADSSGNTIYF. For the CDR3, the DNA is TGTGCCAGCAGCTTCTACGCCGACAGCTCTGGAAACACCATATATTTT.

This chain connects TRBV6-1 to TRBJ1-4, with unresolved D. V lost 2 bases and J lost 6, with 16 bases in between. Germline CDR1 MNHNS, CDR2 SASEGT. The CDR3 extends over 16 amino acids. This CDR3 reads CASSETAPIRDEKLFF. The CDR3 region has the DNA TGTGCCAGCAGTGAAACGGCCCCTATTCGGGATGAAAAACTGTTTTTT.

The chain recombines TRBV11-2 with TRBJ1-6; a possible D gene is TRBD1 (5 bases). In germline, CDR1 is SGHAT, CDR2 FQNNGV. The CDR3 contains 15 residues. V shed 0 bases and J shed 6 bases, with 9 bases lying between them. Written as DNA, the CDR3 is TGTGCCAGCAGCTTAGAGGGGGGTAGTAATTCACCCCTCCACTTT. Translated: CASSLEGGSNSPLHF.

The V gene is TRBV7-9, the J gene TRBJ1-5; 10 bases are a match to TRBD1. Germline assignment: CDR1 SEHNR and CDR2 FQNEAQ (reference sequence). The CDR3 covers 14 residues. V lost 5 bases and J lost 5; bases outside the gene matches: 3. CDR3 bases: TGTGCCAGCAGCCCCGGGACAGGGGATCAGCCCCAGCATTTT. This sequence encodes CASSPGTGDQPQHF.

The gene calls are TRBV12-5 and TRBJ2-3, with D maybe TRBD1 (6 bases). CDR1 and CDR2 from the germline V gene are LGHNT and FRNRAP. The CDR3 extends over 17 amino acids. The V end lost 5 bases, the J end lost 3 bases, and 21 bases lay between the germline ends. Here the CDR3 reads CASGREQQGGITDTQYF. The CDR3 DNA reads TGTGCTAGTGGTAGGGAGCAACAGGGCGGCATTACAGATACGCAGTATTTT.

The chain links TRBV10-3 to TRBJ2-2; D perhaps matches TRBD2 (6 bases). CDR1 is ENHRY, CDR2 SYGVKD, per germline. The ends were cut back, 3 bases at V and 1 base at J, with 12 bases in the middle. This CDR3 has 16 amino acids. The DNA for the CDR3 is TGTGCCATCAGTGACGGAGGGAATGGGAACACCGGGGAGCTGTTTTTT. Translating gives CAISDGGNGNTGELFF.

The gene calls are TRBV7-3 and TRBJ2-1; D is unclear. V shed 5 bases and J shed 5 bases, with 10 bases lying between them. The CDR3 contains 13 residues. CDR1 is SGHTA, CDR2 FQGTGA, per germline. CDR3: CASSLSRDNEQFF. CDR3 DNA sequence: TGTGCCAGCAGCCTTAGCCGGGACAATGAGCAGTTCTTC.

The rearrangement uses TRBV6-8 and TRBJ1-5; 10 bases are shared with TRBD1. Per germline, CDR1 MNHGY and CDR2 SAAAGT. The CDR3 length is 16 residues. With V trimmed by 6 bases and J by 7 bases, 12 bases remained unmatched. This chain's CDR3 is CASSPGGQGIYQPQHF. The CDR3 DNA reads as TGTGCCAGCAGCCCAGGGGGACAGGGGATCTACCAGCCCCAGCATTTT.

The rearrangement uses TRBV6-5 and TRBJ1-1; unclear D gene. The CDR3 totals 15 residues. Trimming left V 0 bases short and J 0 bases short, with 8 bases between. Germline loops: CDR1 MNHEY, CDR2 SVGAGI. The DNA of the CDR3 is TGTGCCAGCAGTTACTCGTCGCGGATGAACACTGAAGCTTTCTTT. This sequence encodes CASSYSSRMNTEAFF.

V is TRBV3-1 (or the pseudogene TRBV3-2) and J is TRBJ2-1; TRBD2 matches 11 bases. Unmatched junction bases numbered 6, after V lost 5 bases and J lost 6 bases. This CDR3 comprises 15 residues. Looked up from germline, CDR1 is LGHDT and CDR2 is YNNKEL (reference sequence). CDR3 DNA: TGTGCCAGCAGCTTAGCGGGAGGGGGTAGCAATGAGCAGTTCTTC. It specifies CASSLAGGGSNEQFF.